This T cell receptor (beta chain) emerged from a study of T cell repertoires and leukemia-associated antigens (dated 2019 in TCRdb). Regarding the study in general: Each sample yielded about 5.1 to 6.6 million read pairs and about 3.3 to 5.0 million effective reads, 15 million to 20 million effective reads overall. Using in vitro peptide stimulation of healthy T cells, the study set out to figure out what antigen is recognized by a TCR Vbeta21 clone that had previously been found in CML patients. The investigation overall reported the following: Direct testing of the expanded clones' antigen specificity and function was not done, and further investigation was required. Across the four groups, there were no significant differences in the numbers of Vbeta genes (approximately 60), Jbeta genes (under 15), VDJ rearrangements, or unique CDR3s.

The trim is 5 bases for V and 0 bases for J, with a gap of 9 bases between the germline ends. From the cysteine through the phenylalanine, the CDR3 covers 14 amino acids. Only the CDR3 region is kept as DNA, spanning 42 bases read in frame from base 1. The germline V gene yields SGHRS for CDR1 and YFSETQ for CDR2. As a first step, CD3+ T cells were rested overnight at less than 3 million cells/mL in RPMI 1640 lacking fetal bovine serum. CD3+ T cells were isolated from PBMCs with MACS immunomagnetic beads following the manufacturer's instructions. This clonotype appeared once. This receptor's antigen is unknown. No base quality values were provided; no much bigger clone lies one nucleotide off. One read represents weak support. TRIzol reagent was used to extract total RNA from the cultured T cells. 5' rapid amplification of cDNA ends (5'RACE) was used to amplify TCRbeta libraries from RNA. Before sequencing, Qubit, an Agilent instrument, and quantitative PCR were used to check library concentration and integrity. Sequencing of qualified libraries was performed on Illumina HiSeq or MiSeq by a commercial service provider. The study's processing was this. TCR sequences in each sample were identified with MiXCR version 1.8.2. To qualify, a clone needed a CDR3 longer than four amino acids, an in-frame nucleotide length, and no stop codon. A read containing the complete CDR3 structure was defined as an effective read. Validation of expanded clones was performed by RT-PCR with 24 Vbeta primers, GeneScan spectratyping, and Sanger sequencing. TCRdb redid the processing of the public reads, applying fastp at Q25 and MiXCR, and retained in-frame beta chains. CDR3 protein duplicates are merged, each entry listing the most common genes and DNA. TCRdb's processing, not the authors' own work, is the source of the V and J calls. Here the sample has 8,000 to 10,000 distinct CDR3 sequences; 43% occur a single time. In total, the top ten clones hold about 50% of the sample.

The V and J genes are TRBV5-1 and TRBJ2-1; the D segment could be TRBD2, given 5 matching bases. The sequencing sample was made of CD3+ T cells sorted from blood and cultured. The sequence was collected from a female donor in good health. Here is the DNA: TGCGCCAGCAGTGCGGGTAGCTCCTACAATGAGCAGTTCTTC. This sequence encodes CASSAGSSYNEQFF.